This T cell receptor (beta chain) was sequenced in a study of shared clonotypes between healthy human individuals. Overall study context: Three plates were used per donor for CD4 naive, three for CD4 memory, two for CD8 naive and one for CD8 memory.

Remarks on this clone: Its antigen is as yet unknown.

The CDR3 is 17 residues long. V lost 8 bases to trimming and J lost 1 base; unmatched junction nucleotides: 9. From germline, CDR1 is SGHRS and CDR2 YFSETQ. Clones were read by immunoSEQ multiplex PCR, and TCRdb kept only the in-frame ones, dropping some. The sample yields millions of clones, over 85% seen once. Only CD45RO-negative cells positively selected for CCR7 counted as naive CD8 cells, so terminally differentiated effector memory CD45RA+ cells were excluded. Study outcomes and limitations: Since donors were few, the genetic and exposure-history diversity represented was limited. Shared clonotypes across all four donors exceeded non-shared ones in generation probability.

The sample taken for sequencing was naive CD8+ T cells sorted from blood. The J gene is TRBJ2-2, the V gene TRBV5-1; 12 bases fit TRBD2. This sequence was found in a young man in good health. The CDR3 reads CASRTSGNLGNTGELFF. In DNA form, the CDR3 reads TGCGCCAGTCGGACTAGCGGGAACTTAGGGAACACCGGGGAGCTGTTTTTT.